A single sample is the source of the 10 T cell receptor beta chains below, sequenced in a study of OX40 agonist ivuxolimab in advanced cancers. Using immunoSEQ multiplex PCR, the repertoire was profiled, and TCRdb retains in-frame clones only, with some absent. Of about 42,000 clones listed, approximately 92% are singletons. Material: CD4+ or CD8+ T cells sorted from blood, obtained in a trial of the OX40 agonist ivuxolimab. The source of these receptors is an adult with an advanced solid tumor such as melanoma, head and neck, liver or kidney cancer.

The CDR3 protein is CASSQVTGGPLEQFF. The CDR3 DNA is TGTGCCAGCAGCCAAGTCACGGGAGGGCCTCTCGAGCAGTTCTTC. This chain connects TRBV4-2 to TRBJ2-1, with 8 bases lining up with TRBD2. This CDR3 spans 15 amino acids. With V trimmed by 1 base and J by 10 bases, 9 bases remained unmatched. Germline V gene data show CDR1 as LGHNA and CDR2 as YNFKEQ.

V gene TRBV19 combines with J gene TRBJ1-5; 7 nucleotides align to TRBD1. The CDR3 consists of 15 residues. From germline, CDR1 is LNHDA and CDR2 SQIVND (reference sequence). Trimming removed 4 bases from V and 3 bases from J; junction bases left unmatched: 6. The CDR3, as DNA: TGTGCCAGTAGTAGCGACAGGGTTGCCAATCAGCCCCAGCATTTT. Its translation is CASSSDRVANQPQHF.

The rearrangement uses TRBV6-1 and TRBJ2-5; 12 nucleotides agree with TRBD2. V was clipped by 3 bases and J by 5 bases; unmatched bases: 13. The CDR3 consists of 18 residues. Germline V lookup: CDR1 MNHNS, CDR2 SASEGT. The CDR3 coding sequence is TGTGCCAGCAGTGACGTCTTGGCCCCTAGCGGGAGGGGGGAGACCCAGTACTTC. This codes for CASSDVLAPSGRGETQYF.

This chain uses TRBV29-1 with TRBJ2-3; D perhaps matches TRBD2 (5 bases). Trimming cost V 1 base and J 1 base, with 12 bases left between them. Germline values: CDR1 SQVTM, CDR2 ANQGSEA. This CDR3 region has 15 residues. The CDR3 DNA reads TGCAGCGTTGAAGGAGCACTAGTGGGCACAGATACGCAGTATTTT. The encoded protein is CSVEGALVGTDTQYF.

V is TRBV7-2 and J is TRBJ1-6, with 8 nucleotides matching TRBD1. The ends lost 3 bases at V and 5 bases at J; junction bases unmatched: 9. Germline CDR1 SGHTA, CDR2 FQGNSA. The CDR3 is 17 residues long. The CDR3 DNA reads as TGTGCCAGCAGCTTGATTGGACAGGGTGGGGATAATTCACCCCTCCACTTT. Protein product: CASSLIGQGGDNSPLHF.

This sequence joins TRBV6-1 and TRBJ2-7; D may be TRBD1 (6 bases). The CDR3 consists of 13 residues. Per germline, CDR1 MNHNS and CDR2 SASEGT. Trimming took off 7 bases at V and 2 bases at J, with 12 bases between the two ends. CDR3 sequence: CASNRDITYEQYF. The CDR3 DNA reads TGTGCCAGCAACCGGGACATTACCTACGAGCAGTACTTC.

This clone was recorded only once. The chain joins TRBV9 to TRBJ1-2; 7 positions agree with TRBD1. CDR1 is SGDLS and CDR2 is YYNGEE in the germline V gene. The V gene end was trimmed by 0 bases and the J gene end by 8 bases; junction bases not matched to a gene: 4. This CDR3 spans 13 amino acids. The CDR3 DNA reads TGTGCCAGCAGCGTAGAGACAGGGCGAGGCTACACCTTC. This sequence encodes CASSVETGRGYTF.

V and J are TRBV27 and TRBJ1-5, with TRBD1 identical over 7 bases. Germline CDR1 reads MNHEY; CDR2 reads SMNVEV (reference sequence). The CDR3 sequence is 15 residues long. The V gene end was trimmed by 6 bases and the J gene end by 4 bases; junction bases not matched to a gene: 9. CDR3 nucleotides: TGTGCCAGCAGCCTCGGGTCAGGGGGTAATCAGCCCCAGCATTTT. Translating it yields CASSLGSGGNQPQHF.

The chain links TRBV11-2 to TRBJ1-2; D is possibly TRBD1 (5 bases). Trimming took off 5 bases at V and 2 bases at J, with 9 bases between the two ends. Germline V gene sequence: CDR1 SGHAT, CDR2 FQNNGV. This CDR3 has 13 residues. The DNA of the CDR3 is TGTGCCAGCAGCCCGGGACTCAACTATGGCTACACCTTC. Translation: CASSPGLNYGYTF.

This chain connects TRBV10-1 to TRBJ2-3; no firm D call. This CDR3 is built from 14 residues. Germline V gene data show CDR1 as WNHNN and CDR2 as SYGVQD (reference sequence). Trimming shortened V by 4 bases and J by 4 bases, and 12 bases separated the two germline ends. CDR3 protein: CASSGSRIADTQYF. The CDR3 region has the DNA TGCGCCAGCAGTGGGTCAAGAATCGCAGATACGCAGTATTTT.